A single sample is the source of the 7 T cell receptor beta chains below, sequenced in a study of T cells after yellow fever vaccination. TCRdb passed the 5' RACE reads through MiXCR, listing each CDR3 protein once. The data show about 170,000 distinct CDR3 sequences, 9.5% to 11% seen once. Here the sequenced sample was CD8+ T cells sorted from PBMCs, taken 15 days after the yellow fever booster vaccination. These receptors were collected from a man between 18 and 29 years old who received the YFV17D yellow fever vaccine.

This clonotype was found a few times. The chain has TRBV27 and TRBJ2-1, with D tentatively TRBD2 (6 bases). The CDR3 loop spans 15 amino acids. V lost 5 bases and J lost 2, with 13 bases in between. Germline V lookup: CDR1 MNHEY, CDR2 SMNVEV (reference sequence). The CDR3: CASSSLGGTYNEQFF. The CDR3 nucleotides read TGTGCCAGCAGTAGCTTGGGGGGTACCTACAATGAGCAGTTCTTC.

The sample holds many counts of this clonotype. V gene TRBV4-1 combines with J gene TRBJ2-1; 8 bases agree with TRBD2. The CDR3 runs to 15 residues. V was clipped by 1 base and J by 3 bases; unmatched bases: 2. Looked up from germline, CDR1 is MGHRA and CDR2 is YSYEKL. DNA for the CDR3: TGCGCCAGCAGCCAAGGGCTAGCGGGCTACAATGAGCAGTTCTTC. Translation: CASSQGLAGYNEQFF.

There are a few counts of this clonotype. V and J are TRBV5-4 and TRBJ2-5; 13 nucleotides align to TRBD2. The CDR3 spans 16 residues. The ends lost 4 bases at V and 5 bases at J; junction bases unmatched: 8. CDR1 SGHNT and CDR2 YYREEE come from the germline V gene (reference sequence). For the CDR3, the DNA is TGTGCCAGCAGCGACACTAGCGGGGGGGCCGGGGAGACCCAGTACTTC. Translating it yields CASSDTSGGAGETQYF.

The CDR3 DNA reads TGTGCCAGCAGCCCACCCCCGGGTGACAATGAGCAGTTCTTC. Encoded protein: CASSPPPGDNEQFF. The V gene is TRBV9, the J gene TRBJ2-1; D unresolved. V lost 4 bases and J 5 bases, leaving 13 bases between the germline ends. Germline CDR1 is SGDLS and CDR2 is YYNGEE. This CDR3 region has 14 residues.

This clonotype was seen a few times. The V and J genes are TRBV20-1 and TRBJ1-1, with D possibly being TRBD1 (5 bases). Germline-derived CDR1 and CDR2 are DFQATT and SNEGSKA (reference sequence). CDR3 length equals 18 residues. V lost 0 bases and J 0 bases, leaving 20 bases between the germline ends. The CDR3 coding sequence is TGCAGTGCTAGAGACGATACAGGTGTAGACCGTATGAACACTGAAGCTTTCTTT. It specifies CSARDDTGVDRMNTEAFF.

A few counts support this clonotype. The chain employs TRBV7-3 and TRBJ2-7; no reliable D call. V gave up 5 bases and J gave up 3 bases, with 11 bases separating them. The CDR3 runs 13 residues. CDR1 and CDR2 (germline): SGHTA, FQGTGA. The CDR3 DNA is TGTGCCAGCAGCCCCTTTGGTGGCTACGAGCAGTACTTC. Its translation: CASSPFGGYEQYF.

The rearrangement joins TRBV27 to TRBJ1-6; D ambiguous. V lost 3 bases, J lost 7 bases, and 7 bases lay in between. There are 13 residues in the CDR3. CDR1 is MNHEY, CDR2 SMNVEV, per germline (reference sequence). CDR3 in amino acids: CASSFGVNSPLHF. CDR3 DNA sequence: TGTGCCAGCAGTTTCGGGGTAAATTCACCCCTCCACTTT.